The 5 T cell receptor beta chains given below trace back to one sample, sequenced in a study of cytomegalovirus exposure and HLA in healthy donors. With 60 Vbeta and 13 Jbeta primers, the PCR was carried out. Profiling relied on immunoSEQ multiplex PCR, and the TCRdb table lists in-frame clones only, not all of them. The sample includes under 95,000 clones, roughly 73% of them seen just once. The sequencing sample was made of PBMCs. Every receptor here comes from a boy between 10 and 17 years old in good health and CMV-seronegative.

CDR3 bases: TGTGCCAGCAGCTTAGAACCTCTAGGCAATGAGCAGTTCTTC. Translating it yields CASSLEPLGNEQFF. The rearrangement joins TRBV7-9 to TRBJ2-1; D is ambiguous. Trimming removed 1 base at V and 6 bases at J, with 10 bases between. The CDR3 contains 14 residues. The germline V gene has CDR1 SEHNR and CDR2 FQNEAQ (reference sequence).

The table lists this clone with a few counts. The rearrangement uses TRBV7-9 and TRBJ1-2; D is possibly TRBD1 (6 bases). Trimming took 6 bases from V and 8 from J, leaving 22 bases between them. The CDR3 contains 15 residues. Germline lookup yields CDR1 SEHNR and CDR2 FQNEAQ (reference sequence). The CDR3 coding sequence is TGTGCCAGCAGAGCCCGGGACACTGACTGGCGAGGCTACACCTTC. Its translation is CASRARDTDWRGYTF.

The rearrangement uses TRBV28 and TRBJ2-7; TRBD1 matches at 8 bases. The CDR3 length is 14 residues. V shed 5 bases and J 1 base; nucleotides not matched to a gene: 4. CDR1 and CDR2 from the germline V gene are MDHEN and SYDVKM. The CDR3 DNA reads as TGTGCCAGCAGTAGACAGGGGCGATCCTACGAGCAGTACTTC. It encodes CASSRQGRSYEQYF. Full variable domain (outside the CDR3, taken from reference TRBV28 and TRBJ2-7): DVKVTQSSRYLVKRTGEKVFLECVQDMDHENMFWYRQDPGLGLRLIYFSYDVKMKEKGDIPEGYSVSREKKERFSLILESASTNQTSMYLCASSRQGRSYEQYFGPGTRLTVT.

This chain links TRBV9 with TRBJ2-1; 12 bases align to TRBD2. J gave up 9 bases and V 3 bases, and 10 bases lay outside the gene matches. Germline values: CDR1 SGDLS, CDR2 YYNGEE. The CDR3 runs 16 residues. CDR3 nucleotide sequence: TGTGCCAGCAGCGGGACTAGCGGGATTAGCAGGGGTGAGCAGTTCTTC. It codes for CASSGTSGISRGEQFF.

The CDR3 coding sequence is TGTGCCAGCAGCCCAGCTGCGGGAGCCTATGAGCAGTTCTTC. Translated, it gives CASSPAAGAYEQFF. The chain is built from TRBV7-6 and TRBJ2-1; 7 bases agree with TRBD2. With V trimmed by 5 bases and J by 8 bases, 9 bases remained unmatched. The germline CDR1 and CDR2 sequences are SGHVS and FNYEAQ. The CDR3 is made up of 14 amino acids.